The source of this T cell receptor (beta chain) is a study of blood T cell repertoires in COVID-19. Study as a whole: Sites in the United States, Italy and Spain provided acute and convalescent COVID-19 samples. T cells, B-cell-depleted T cells, or PBMCs provided the cDNA or gDNA that served as material.

The authors' processing: Researchers report that nucleated cell counts were estimated from reference gene primer amplification. Data came from immunoSEQ multiplex PCR; TCRdb stores just in-frame clones and leaves some out. V and J calls plus clone size are reproduced from that table; the DNA served to infer D and trimming. This sample has 100,000 to 150,000 clones, with 86% found just once. Germline CDR1 and CDR2: KGHDR and SFDVKD. The CDR3 is 14 amino acids. The ends lost 4 bases at V and 2 bases at J; junction bases unmatched: 4. This receptor was taken from a human donor in a cohort sampled during active COVID-19. The sequencing input was peripheral blood. The chain carries TRBV24-1 and TRBJ2-7, with 7 positions matching TRBD2. CDR3 bases: TGTGCCACCAGTGAGGGCGGGAGAACCTACGAGCAGTACTTC. This sequence encodes CATSEGGRTYEQYF.